The 16 T cell receptor beta chains listed next were all sequenced from one sample in a study of regulatory T cells in long-lasting Graves disease (dated by TCRdb to about 2021). In light of the paper, this sample's time point label describes: persistent/refractory GD, antithyroid drugs over 5 years with positive TRAb. RNA was extracted from PBMCs in TRIzol for both TCR sequencing and RNA sequencing. Library method: multiplex PCR. Sequenced using an Illumina HiSeq 4000. To build TCR beta libraries, CDR3 regions were amplified by Arm-PCR using iRepertoire HTBI primers. TCRdb passed the public sequencing reads through fastp at Q25 and MiXCR, retaining productive beta sequences. Merged by CDR3 protein, the rows form single entries marked with the most common genes and DNA. The sample contains approximately 690,000 distinct CDR3 sequences, around 30% of them found a single time. 35% to 55% of the sample lies in the top ten.

This material consisted of peripheral blood mononuclear cells (PBMCs), taken when the disease was refractory, from a patient treated with antithyroid drugs. These receptors all come from a female donor with Graves disease.

A remark on this clonotype: A much larger clone differs by one base, so this may be a read error. The chain links TRBV28 to TRBJ1-1; the match to TRBD1 covers 8 bases. The germline CDR1 and CDR2 sequences are MDHEN and SYDVKM. After removal of 10 bases from V and 10 bases from J, the junction contained 5 bases not matched to a gene. The CDR3 has 10 residues. CDR3 in amino acids: CANRQGLAFF. The CDR3 coding sequence is TGTGCCAATAGACAGGGGCTAGCTTTCTTT.

V usage is TRBV29-1 and J usage is TRBJ1-2; possibly TRBD1 for D (5 bases). Trimming took 7 bases from V and 2 from J, leaving 14 bases between them. Germline CDR1 and CDR2: SQVTM and ANQGSEA. The CDR3 totals 13 residues. DNA of the CDR3: TGCAGCGCCTCACCTCAGGGCAACTATGGCTACACCTTC. Protein product: CSASPQGNYGYTF.

This clonotype was seen a few times. For the CDR3, the DNA is TGCAGTGCTAGTAGGGTGCCAGGTCAGCCCCAGCATTTT. Its translation is CSASRVPGQPQHF. The chain joins TRBV20-1 to TRBJ1-5; D gene uncertain. The CDR3 length is 13 residues. Trimming shortened V by 3 bases and J by 6 bases, and 12 bases separated the two germline ends. Germline V lookup: CDR1 DFQATT, CDR2 SNEGSKA (reference sequence).

V is TRBV27 and J is TRBJ1-5, with D perhaps TRBD1 (5 bases). This CDR3 is built from 17 residues. Germline V gene data show CDR1 as MNHEY and CDR2 as SMNVEV (reference sequence). Trimming cost V 5 bases and J 0 bases, with 17 bases left between them. In DNA, the CDR3 is TGTGCCAGCAGTCCGGGGACCGTAGATCATAGCAATCAGCCCCAGCATTTT. As protein: CASSPGTVDHSNQPQHF.

This chain uses TRBV5-1 with TRBJ2-3, with D possibly matching TRBD1 (5 bases). The V gene's germline CDR1 is SGHRS and CDR2 YFSETQ. The CDR3 covers 16 residues. Between the trimmed V and J ends, which lost 1 base and 2 bases, there was a span of 14 bases. CDR3 in amino acids: CASSLKQVGITDTQYF. The CDR3 nucleotides are TGCGCCAGCAGCTTGAAACAGGTCGGCATCACAGATACGCAGTATTTT. Using reference TRBV5-1 and TRBJ2-3 for the parts outside the CDR3, the full variable domain is KAGVTQTPRYLIKTRGQQVTLSCSPISGHRSVSWYQQTPGQGLQFLFEYFSETQRNKGNFPGRFSGRQFSNSRSEMNVSTLELGDSALYLCASSLKQVGITDTQYFGPGTRLTVL.

This clonotype occurred many times. The CDR3 reads CASSPDLGRSEKLFF. CDR3 DNA: TGTGCCAGCAGCCCCGACCTAGGGCGGTCTGAAAAACTGTTTTTT. The genes are TRBV2 and TRBJ1-4, with no clear D. The CDR3 covers 15 residues. V lost 6 bases to trimming and J lost 7 bases, with 18 bases between them. CDR1 SNHLY and CDR2 FYNNEI come from the germline V gene.

This chain links TRBV20-1 with TRBJ2-5; possible D gene TRBD2, 6 bases. There are 12 residues in the CDR3. Germline V gives CDR1 DFQATT, CDR2 SNEGSKA (reference sequence). Trimming took off 5 bases at V and 3 bases at J, with 10 bases between the two ends. DNA for the CDR3: TGCAGTGCTGGGGGGACGGAAGAGACCCAGTACTTC. It encodes CSAGGTEETQYF.

Here the CDR3 reads CASSPRTGDTDTQYF. The CDR3 DNA reads as TGTGCCAGCAGCCCCAGGACAGGGGACACAGATACGCAGTATTTT. The V gene is TRBV4-2, the J gene TRBJ2-3; 9 bases fit TRBD1. Germline CDR1 and CDR2: LGHNA and YNFKEQ. The CDR3 covers 15 residues. V lost 4 bases, J lost 2 bases, and 4 bases stayed unmatched.

J is TRBJ2-5 and V is TRBV20-1; 8 bases align to TRBD2. V dropped 6 bases and J dropped 2; count of bases not matched to a gene: 5. Germline assignment: CDR1 DFQATT and CDR2 SNEGSKA (reference sequence). The CDR3 is 13 amino acids. CDR3 nucleotides: TGCAGTGCCGGGACTAGTGTACAAGAGACCCAGTACTTC. Residues: CSAGTSVQETQYF.

The chain couples TRBV5-1 to TRBJ1-2; D remains ambiguous. V was shortened by 4 bases and J by 8 bases, with 12 bases between the two germline ends. CDR3 length equals 12 residues. CDR1 and CDR2 (germline): SGHRS, YFSETQ. The CDR3 DNA reads TGCGCCAGCAGCCAAACAGTAACAGGCTACACCTTC. Amino acid sequence: CASSQTVTGYTF.

This clonotype showed up many times. The V and J genes are TRBV12-3 or TRBV12-4 and TRBJ1-6; D is uncertain. Trimming removed 3 bases from V and 8 bases from J, with 8 bases in between. This CDR3 is 13 amino acids long. The CDR3 sequence is CASSLFGDSPLHF. In nucleotides, the CDR3 is TGTGCCAGCAGTTTGTTTGGGGATTCACCCCTCCACTTT.

The V gene is TRBV29-1, the J gene TRBJ2-1; TRBD2 agrees at 8 bases. Trimming removed 7 bases from V and 9 bases from J; junction bases left unmatched: 11. The germline gives CDR1 SQVTM, CDR2 ANQGSEA. CDR3 length: 13 residues. CDR3 in DNA: TGCAGCGCCAAGGGCCCCGGGGGGGGTGAGCAGTTCTTC. Translated, it gives CSAKGPGGGEQFF.

This clonotype was seen repeatedly, ten times or more. The rearrangement uses TRBV11-2 and TRBJ2-6; TRBD1 matches 7 bases. There are 17 residues in the CDR3. The V gene's germline CDR1 is SGHAT and CDR2 FQNNGV. V was clipped by 1 base and J by 2 bases; unmatched bases: 5. CDR3 DNA: TGTGCCAGCAGCTTAGGGCTAGGGGGCGCTGGGGCCAACGTCCTGACTTTC. It is translated as CASSLGLGGAGANVLTF.

Ten or more counts support this clonotype. The junction differs from germline at one of its ends, possibly a read error. V usage is TRBV2 and J usage is TRBJ2-7; D may be TRBD2 (6 bases). Germline V CDR1 and CDR2: SNHLY, FYNNEI. CDR3 length: 11 residues. CDR3 nucleotides: TGTGCCAGCATGGGACTGTACGGGCAGTACTTC. Protein sequence: CASMGLYGQYF.

This chain connects TRBV12-3 or TRBV12-4 to TRBJ1-4, with 7 bases fitting TRBD1. The CDR3 is 17 residues long. The ends lost 6 bases at V and 10 bases at J; junction bases unmatched: 20. CDR3 nucleotides: TGTGCCAGCAGCTTAACCGCCCCGACAGGGTCAAGAGGAAAACTGTTTTTT. Amino acids: CASSLTAPTGSRGKLFF.

The sample holds a few counts of this clonotype. The rearrangement uses TRBV5-1 and TRBJ1-4; the D gene is possibly TRBD1 (5 bases). The CDR3 has 15 amino acids. The germline V and J ends were trimmed by 3 bases and 5 bases, with 14 bases remaining between them. The V gene's germline CDR1 is SGHRS and CDR2 YFSETQ. CDR3 loop: CASSWSTGNNEKLFF. For the CDR3, the DNA is TGCGCCAGCAGCTGGAGTACAGGAAACAATGAAAAACTGTTTTTT.